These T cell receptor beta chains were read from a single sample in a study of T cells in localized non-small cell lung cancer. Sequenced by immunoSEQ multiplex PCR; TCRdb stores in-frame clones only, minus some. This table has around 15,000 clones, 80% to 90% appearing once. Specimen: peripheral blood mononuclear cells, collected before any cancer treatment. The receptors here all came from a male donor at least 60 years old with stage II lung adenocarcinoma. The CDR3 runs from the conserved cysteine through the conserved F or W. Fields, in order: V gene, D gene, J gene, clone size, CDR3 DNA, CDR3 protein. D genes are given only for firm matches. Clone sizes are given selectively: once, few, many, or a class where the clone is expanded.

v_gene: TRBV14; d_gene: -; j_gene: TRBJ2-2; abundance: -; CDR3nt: TGTGCCAGCAGCCAAGAAAGGGTTGGGGAGCTGTTTTTT; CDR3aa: CASSQERVGELFF
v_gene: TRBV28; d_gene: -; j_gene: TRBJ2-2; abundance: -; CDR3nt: TGTGCCAGCAGCGATAAACCGGGTCCTAGCACCGGGGAGCTGTTTTTT; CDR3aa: CASSDKPGPSTGELFF
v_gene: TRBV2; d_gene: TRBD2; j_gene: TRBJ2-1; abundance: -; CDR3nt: TGTGCCAGCAGTGATTTGCTCCTAGCGGGAGGGCCTAGTGAGCAGTTCTTC; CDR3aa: CASSDLLLAGGPSEQFF
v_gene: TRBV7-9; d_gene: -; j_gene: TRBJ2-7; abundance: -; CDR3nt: TGTGCCAGCAGCTTAGCCGGGAGCGAGTACGAGCAGTACTTC; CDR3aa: CASSLAGSEYEQYF
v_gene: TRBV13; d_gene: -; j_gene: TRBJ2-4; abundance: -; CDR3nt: TGTGCCAGCAGCTTCAGGACAACCCAAAACATTCAGTACTTC; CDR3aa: CASSFRTTQNIQYF
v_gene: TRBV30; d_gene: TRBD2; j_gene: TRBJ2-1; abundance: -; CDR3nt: TGTGCCTGGAGTCCCAGGACTAGCGGGAGGGCCGACAATGAGCAGTTCTTC; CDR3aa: CAWSPRTSGRADNEQFF
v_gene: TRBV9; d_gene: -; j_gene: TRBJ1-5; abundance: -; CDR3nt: TGTGCCAGCAGCGTAGGGGTCCAGTCCTACTATAGCAATCAGCCCCAGCATTTT; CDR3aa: CASSVGVQSYYSNQPQHF
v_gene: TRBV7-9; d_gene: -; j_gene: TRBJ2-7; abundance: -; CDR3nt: TGTGCCAGCAGCCCGGGTCGGGGGCAGGACCACGAGCAGTACTTC; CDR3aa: CASSPGRGQDHEQYF
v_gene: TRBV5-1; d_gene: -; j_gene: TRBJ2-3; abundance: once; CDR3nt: TGCGCCAGTTCGGAACGGGTTTCAGATACGCAGTATTTT; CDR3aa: CASSERVSDTQYF
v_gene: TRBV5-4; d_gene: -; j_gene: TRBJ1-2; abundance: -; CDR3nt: TGTGCCAGCAGCCTCCGGGGTGGGGCCGACTATGGCTACACCTTC; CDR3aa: CASSLRGGADYGYTF
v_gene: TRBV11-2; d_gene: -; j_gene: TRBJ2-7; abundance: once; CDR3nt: TGTGCCAGCAGCCAAGTAGGGACCTCCTCCGAGCAGTACTTC; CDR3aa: CASSQVGTSSEQYF
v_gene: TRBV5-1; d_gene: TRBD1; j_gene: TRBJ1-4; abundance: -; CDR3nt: TGCGCCAGCAGCCTGGGACAGGGAATCTTCCGGGGTAGTGAAAAACTGTTTTTT; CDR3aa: CASSLGQGIFRGSEKLFF
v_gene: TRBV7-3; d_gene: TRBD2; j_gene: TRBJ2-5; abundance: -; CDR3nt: TGTGCCAGCAGCTCACGGACTAGCGGGAGGAGACAAGAGACCCAGTACTTC; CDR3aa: CASSSRTSGRRQETQYF
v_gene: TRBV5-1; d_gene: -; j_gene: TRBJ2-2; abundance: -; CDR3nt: TGCGCCAGCAGTTCCGTCCTAACTGCCACCGGGGAGCTGTTTTTT; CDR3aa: CASSSVLTATGELFF
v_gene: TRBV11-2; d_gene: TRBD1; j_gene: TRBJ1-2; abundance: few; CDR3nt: TGTGCCAGCAGCCGTTCCGGGACAGGGAACTATGGCTACACCTTC; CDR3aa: CASSRSGTGNYGYTF